In this sample, the clone carrying this TCR beta chain turned up once. Antigen unknown. RNA amounts of roughly 0.45 to 1 ug underwent reverse transcription with random hexamers. With immunoSEQ multiplex PCR, TCR beta CDR3 was amplified across 54 Vbeta and 13 Jbeta. A single record per CDR3 protein comes from TCRdb applying MiXCR to the immunoSEQ multiplex PCR reads. This sample has 200,000 to 300,000 distinct CDR3 sequences; about 95% occur once, and the top ten carry approximately 0.1%. Sequencing targeted TCR beta in blood CD8+ and CD4+ T cells. The germline CDR1 and CDR2 sequences are MNHNS and SASEGT. Trimming left V 11 bases short and J 5 bases short, with 28 bases between. This CDR3 has 16 amino acids. The sample is drawn from a study of CD8 T cells in Susac syndrome. Study overall: Among sequenced Susac syndrome patients, over 5 had active disease and roughly eight were in remission.

Study observations and caveats: Expansion of clones was not seen in the CD4+ T cell repertoires of Susac syndrome.

The genes are TRBV6-1 and TRBJ2-7; tentative D call: TRBD2 (5 bases). Sequenced sample: CD4+ T cells from PBMCs. The clonotype was recovered from a human donor with Susac syndrome. CDR3 amino acids: CAAQPFPGEGPNEQYF. CDR3 in DNA: TGTGCCGCTCAACCCTTTCCGGGTGAGGGTCCCAACGAGCAGTACTTC.